A selection of T cell receptor beta chains follows, all from one sample in a study of T cell responses to AZD1222 COVID-19 vaccine. TCRdb's table, derived via immunoSEQ multiplex PCR, lists solely in-frame clones and lacks some. The sample carries some 150,000 clones, roughly 89% recorded once. The starting material was peripheral blood, obtained on day 0 of AZD1222 vaccination. The receptors were sampled from an adult in good health. The CDR3 runs from the conserved cysteine through the conserved F or W. Fields, in order: J gene, V gene, D gene, clone size, CDR3 protein, CDR3 DNA. A D gene is named only where the DNA matches it firmly. A row's size may be missing; if present it is once, few, many or a size class.

TRBJ1-2	TRBV19	NA	NA	CASSIDQRPGGYTF	TGTGCCAGTAGTATAGATCAGAGGCCGGGAGGCTACACCTTC
TRBJ2-7	TRBV2	NA	NA	CASSGSDYTYEQYF	TGTGCCAGCAGTGGGTCGGACTATACCTACGAGCAGTACTTC
TRBJ1-4	TRBV7-2	NA	NA	CASSSGEGGGKLFF	TGTGCCAGCAGCTCCGGGGAGGGCGGGGGAAAACTGTTTTTT
TRBJ2-1	TRBV6-5	NA	NA	CATRGGGLYNEQFF	TGTGCCACCAGAGGGGGGGGCCTCTACAATGAGCAGTTCTTC
TRBJ2-1	TRBV6-6	TRBD2	NA	CASSPDRTSGHYNEQFF	TGTGCCAGCAGTCCCGATCGGACTAGCGGACACTACAATGAGCAGTTCTTC
TRBJ1-5	TRBV19	TRBD1	NA	CASSDLTGLSNQPQHF	TGTGCCAGTAGTGACCTGACAGGGCTCAGCAATCAGCCCCAGCATTTT
TRBJ1-6	TRBV9	NA	NA	CASSVGGAGSPLHF	TGTGCCAGCAGCGTAGGGGGGGCTGGTTCACCCCTCCACTTT
TRBJ1-2	TRBV28	NA	NA	CASSYGYGYTF	TGTGCCAGCAGTTATGGATATGGCTACACCTTC
TRBJ1-1	TRBV5-1	TRBD1	NA	CASGQGQPNTEAFF	TGCGCCAGCGGGCAGGGACAGCCAAACACTGAAGCTTTCTTT
TRBJ2-1	TRBV27	TRBD2	NA	CASSFRSGGDYEQFF	TGTGCCAGCAGTTTCCGAAGCGGGGGGGACTATGAGCAGTTCTTC
TRBJ2-7	TRBV4-3	TRBD2	once	CASSPDPTSVLHF	TGCGCCAGCAGCCCGGATCCTACTAGCGTCTTGCACTTC
TRBJ2-7	TRBV25-1	NA	NA	CASSASWTRRFEEQYF	TGTGCCAGCAGTGCATCATGGACACGGAGGTTTGAAGAGCAGTACTTC
TRBJ2-2	TRBV18	TRBD1	NA	CASSRDRYTGELFF	TGTGCCAGCTCACGGGACAGATACACCGGGGAGCTGTTTTTT
TRBJ2-1	TRBV4-1	TRBD1	once	CASRGQGSYNEQFF	TGCGCCAGCCGTGGACAGGGTTCCTACAATGAGCAGTTCTTC
TRBJ2-2	TRBV5-4	TRBD2	NA	CASSLERTRLNTGELFF	TGTGCCAGCAGCTTGGAGAGGACTAGACTAAACACCGGGGAGCTGTTTTTT
TRBJ1-4	TRBV30	NA	NA	CAWTSGVNEKLFF	TGTGCCTGGACGTCGGGGGTCAATGAAAAACTGTTTTTT
TRBJ1-5	TRBV28	NA	few	CEPEYNQPQHF	TGTGAGCCAGAATACAATCAGCCCCAGCATTTT
TRBJ2-2	TRBV6-5	NA	NA	CASSPGTWNGELFF	TGTGCCAGCAGTCCAGGGACGTGGAACGGGGAGCTGTTTTTT
TRBJ2-4	TRBV28	NA	NA	CASSLSDIAKNIQYF	TGTGCCAGCAGTTTGAGCGATATAGCCAAAAACATTCAGTACTTC
TRBJ1-1	TRBV24-1	NA	NA	CATRFTENTEAFF	TGTGCCACCAGATTTACGGAGAACACTGAAGCTTTCTTT
TRBJ1-6	TRBV18	TRBD1	NA	CASSPLGQNNSPLHF	TGTGCCAGCTCACCACTGGGACAGAATAATTCACCCCTCCACTTT
TRBJ2-1	TRBV10-3	NA	NA	CAISESGATSSYNEQFF	TGTGCCATCAGTGAGTCTGGAGCGACGAGCTCCTACAATGAGCAGTTCTTC
TRBJ1-1	TRBV28	TRBD1	few	CAIRTGPSEAFF	TGTGCCATCAGGACAGGACCATCCGAAGCTTTCTTT
TRBJ2-2	TRBV5-4	TRBD2	NA	CASSDSGRETGELFF	TGTGCCAGCAGCGACAGCGGGAGGGAGACCGGGGAGCTGTTTTTT
TRBJ2-7	TRBV21-1	NA	once	CASSTTKAETGTSLYEQYF	TGTGCCAGCAGCACCACGAAGGCTGAGACCGGGACCTCTTTATACGAGCAGTACTTC
TRBJ1-5	TRBV20-1	NA	NA	CSARGQQHQHF	TGCAGTGCTAGAGGACAACAACACCAGCATTTT
TRBJ1-2	TRBV7-9	NA	NA	CASSVEQGYGYTF	TGTGCCAGCAGCGTCGAACAGGGCTATGGCTACACCTTC
TRBJ1-2	TRBV30	NA	NA	CAWTDDPRYGYTF	TGTGCCTGGACAGATGACCCGCGGTATGGCTACACCTTC
TRBJ1-1	TRBV5-1	NA	NA	CASSFGPGTEAFF	TGCGCCAGCAGCTTCGGCCCTGGGACTGAAGCTTTCTTT
TRBJ1-5	TRBV19	NA	NA	CASSRSGRDSNQPQHF	TGTGCCAGTAGTAGATCCGGGAGAGATAGCAATCAGCCCCAGCATTTT
TRBJ2-1	TRBV11-2	TRBD1	once	CASSLGQGRNEQFF	TGTGCCAGCAGCTTAGGACAGGGGCGCAATGAGCAGTTCTTC
TRBJ2-1	TRBV19	NA	NA	CASSTIRGPGHNEQFF	TGTGCCAGTAGTACTATTCGGGGGCCAGGCCACAATGAGCAGTTCTTC
TRBJ1-5	TRBV19	NA	NA	CASSGGPSRVNQPQHF	TGTGCCAGTAGTGGCGGGCCCTCGAGGGTCAATCAGCCCCAGCATTTT
TRBJ1-1	TRBV21-1	NA	NA	CASSKPRAGRPEAFF	TGTGCCAGCAGCAAACCCCGGGCAGGGAGGCCTGAAGCTTTCTTT
TRBJ2-2	TRBV5-1	TRBD1	NA	CASSWTGDRKTGELFF	TGCGCCAGCAGCTGGACAGGGGACAGGAAAACCGGGGAGCTGTTTTTT
TRBJ2-5	TRBV3-1/TRBV3-2	NA	NA	CASSQHQETQYF	TGTGCCAGCAGCCAGCATCAAGAGACCCAGTACTTC
TRBJ1-2	TRBV19	NA	once	CASSMGEWSYGYTF	TGTGCCAGTAGTATGGGGGAATGGAGCTATGGCTACACCTTC
TRBJ2-7	TRBV4-3	NA	NA	CASSQVKGLEQYF	TGCGCCAGCAGCCAAGTAAAAGGTTTAGAGCAGTACTTC
TRBJ1-4	TRBV7-2	TRBD1	NA	CASSVGQDHARKLFF	TGTGCCAGCAGCGTTGGACAGGACCACGCGCGGAAACTGTTTTTT
TRBJ1-5	TRBV19	NA	NA	CASSLRAGLNQPQHF	TGTGCCAGTAGTCTAAGGGCAGGGTTAAATCAGCCCCAGCATTTT
TRBJ2-7	TRBV6-5	NA	NA	CASSSGRGPRGHEQYF	TGTGCCAGCAGTTCCGGGCGCGGCCCAAGAGGCCACGAGCAGTACTTC
TRBJ1-1	TRBV21-1	NA	NA	CASRTGRGTEAFF	TGTGCCAGCCGCACAGGGCGGGGCACTGAAGCTTTCTTT
TRBJ2-7	TRBV13	TRBD1	NA	CASSSWTGSSYEQYF	TGTGCCAGCAGCTCCTGGACAGGGAGCTCCTACGAGCAGTACTTC
TRBJ2-7	TRBV5-6	NA	once	CASSLSGNHEQYF	TGTGCCAGCAGCTTGTCAGGGAACCACGAGCAGTACTTC
TRBJ2-5	TRBV5-6	NA	once	CASGALTGEPQETQYF	TGTGCCAGCGGCGCCCTAACAGGCGAACCCCAAGAGACCCAGTACTTC
TRBJ1-2	TRBV19	TRBD1	NA	CASSQQGIDGYTF	TGTGCCAGTAGTCAACAGGGGATCGATGGCTACACCTTC
TRBJ1-1	TRBV7-8	NA	NA	CASSLGTGTEAFF	TGTGCCAGCAGCTTAGGTACAGGCACTGAAGCTTTCTTT
TRBJ1-2	TRBV11-2	NA	NA	CASSLGLGGDNAGYTF	TGTGCCAGCAGCTTAGGATTAGGGGGGGACAACGCTGGCTACACCTTC
TRBJ2-1	TRBV19	NA	NA	CASSIGAATNEQFF	TGTGCCAGTAGTATAGGGGCGGCGACCAATGAGCAGTTCTTC
TRBJ2-7	TRBV16	NA	NA	CASSPLRGRNYEQYF	TGTGCCAGCAGCCCCCTCAGAGGGAGGAACTACGAGCAGTACTTC